This T cell receptor (beta chain) appears in the sequencing data of a study of cytomegalovirus exposure and HLA in healthy donors. Findings of the study overall: Later analysis reportedly placed an Asian-associated ancestry cluster below the roughly 690-donor mean in N-insertions. In an earlier analysis, in approximately 630 donors, most V segments appeared productive either ~90% or ~30% of the time. Follow-up analysis later connected one missense variant in DCLRE1C with trimming of TCR beta V- and J-genes.

The V and J ends lost 0 bases and 5 bases respectively, with 11 bases between them. CDR1 and CDR2 from the germline V gene are LGHNA and YNFKEQ. There are 15 residues in the CDR3. 60 Vbeta and 13 Jbeta primers were used in PCR. Sequencing used immunoSEQ multiplex PCR; TCRdb keeps in-frame clones, though not all of them. Among some 110,000 clones listed, about 79% were seen once. Concerning this clone itself: The antigen is not known.

Sequencing was done on a sample of PBMCs. The V gene is TRBV4-2, the J gene TRBJ2-1; D unresolved. The receptor comes from a man aged 45-65 years in good health and CMV-seronegative. CDR3 protein: CASSQEAGEHNEQFF. The DNA of the CDR3 is TGTGCCAGCAGCCAAGAGGCAGGCGAACACAATGAGCAGTTCTTC.